The TCR beta chain described here comes from a study of T cells in Graves' hyperthyroidism and ophthalmopathy. V lost 1 base, J lost 5 bases, and 14 bases lay in between. Germline V lookup: CDR1 SEHNR, CDR2 FQNEAQ (reference sequence). CDR3 length: 16 amino acids. There were TCR beta CDR3 regions amplified from RNA transcripts. First-round RT-PCR with HTBI primers amplified the TCR CDR3 region. TCRdb re-derived calls from the multiplex PCR reads in MiXCR, one entry per CDR3 protein. Seen here are 500,000 or so distinct CDR3 sequences, about a sixth observed once, and the top ten hold approximately 18%.

The TCR sequence derives from a woman between 18 and 29 years old with Graves' ophthalmopathy. The sequenced material came from blood. The chain carries TRBV7-9 and TRBJ2-2, with D possibly matching TRBD2 (5 bases). The CDR3 here is CASSLVLGEQTGELFF. The CDR3, as DNA: TGTGCCAGCAGCTTAGTTCTGGGAGAGCAGACCGGGGAGCTGTTTTTT.